One sample yielded the 6 T cell receptor beta chains listed below, sequenced in a study of blood T cell repertoires in COVID-19. Sequencing was performed with immunoSEQ multiplex PCR; in TCRdb, only in-frame clones are kept and a portion is missing. This sample has about 340,000 clones, with about nine tenths found just once. The specimen was peripheral blood. The receptors shown here come from a woman between 65 and 79 years old with COVID-19, enrolled during active disease.

V gene TRBV2 combines with J gene TRBJ1-2, with D tentatively TRBD1 (5 bases). CDR3 length: 14 amino acids. V lost 2 bases and J 14 bases, leaving 21 bases between the germline ends. Germline CDR1 SNHLY, CDR2 FYNNEI. The CDR3 loop reads CASSETGGLQASTF. The CDR3 nucleotides read TGTGCCAGCAGTGAAACTGGGGGGTTACAGGCTTCAACCTTC.

The V call is TRBV5-1, the J call TRBJ2-7; possible D gene TRBD2, 5 bases. Trimming removed 5 bases from V and 0 bases from J, with 18 bases in between. There are 16 residues in the CDR3. CDR1 and CDR2 from the germline V gene are SGHRS and YFSETQ. For the CDR3, the DNA is TGCGCCAGCAGAGGACCGGGTCCGAGGGACTCCTACGAGCAGTACTTC. This sequence encodes CASRGPGPRDSYEQYF.

This clone was detected only once. CDR3 nucleotide sequence: TGTGCCAGCAGTTATACCAGGACAGGGGAGTTGGATCAGCCCCAGCATTTT. It is translated as CASSYTRTGELDQPQHF. This chain links TRBV6-2 or TRBV6-3 with TRBJ1-5, with 9 bases aligning to TRBD1. Germline values: CDR1 MNHEY, CDR2 SVGEGT. The CDR3 contains 17 residues. V trimming: 3 bases; J trimming: 5 bases; junction bases outside the gene matches: 11.

The chain links TRBV5-6 to TRBJ1-2; 8 bases align to TRBD1. The junction had 11 bases not matched to a gene; V was cut back by 4 bases and J by 3 bases. Germline V gene lookup returns CDR1 SGHDT and CDR2 YYEEEE. This CDR3 comprises 16 residues. CDR3 protein: CASSAGQGYRDYGYTF. The CDR3 nucleotides read TGTGCCAGCAGCGCCGGACAGGGCTATCGAGACTATGGCTACACCTTC.

The rearrangement uses TRBV19 and TRBJ1-2, with D uncertain. This CDR3 region has 14 residues. Germline values: CDR1 LNHDA, CDR2 SQIVND (reference sequence). Trimming shortened V by 7 bases and J by 4 bases, and 16 bases separated the two germline ends. The CDR3: CASKVTLDFYGYTF. DNA of the CDR3: TGTGCCAGTAAAGTCACGCTTGACTTCTATGGCTACACCTTC. The variable domain in full, with the rest retrieved from reference TRBV19 and TRBJ1-2, is DGGITQSPKYLFRKEGQNVTLSCEQNLNHDAMYWYRQDPGQGLRLIYYSQIVNDFQKGDIAEGYSVSREKKESFPLTVTSAQKNPTAFYLCASKVTLDFYGYTFGSGTRLTVV.

The chain employs TRBV18 and TRBJ2-5, with TRBD1 matching over 7 bases. The CDR3 is made up of 13 amino acids. The junction had 4 bases not matched to a gene; V was cut back by 5 bases and J by 4 bases. Germline V gives CDR1 KGHSH, CDR2 LQKENI. CDR3 bases: TGTGCCAGCTCATCCGGACAGGCAGAGACCCAGTACTTC. Its translation: CASSSGQAETQYF.